One and the same sample provided the 25 T cell receptor beta chains below, sequenced in a study of PD-L1 blockade in urothelial cancer. The data were produced by immunoSEQ multiplex PCR, yet TCRdb's version contains in-frame clones alone and is incomplete. The sample carries approximately 35,000 clones, around 33% recorded once. Sequencing was performed on tumor tissue, taken before atezolizumab (anti-PD-L1) treatment. The receptors here all came from a man in his sixties with urothelial cancer.

This clone came up many times. CDR3 DNA sequence: TGTGCCAGCAGTTACTTCAAATCGGGGGCGTACTATGGCTACACCTTC. This encodes CASSYFKSGAYYGYTF. The chain combines TRBV6-8 with TRBJ1-2; D is perhaps TRBD1 (6 bases). Trimming shortened V by 1 base and J by 3 bases, and 15 bases separated the two germline ends. The CDR3 contains 16 residues. CDR1 is MNHGY, CDR2 SAAAGT, per germline.

This chain connects TRBV18 to TRBJ2-7, with TRBD1 matching 7 bases. CDR3 length: 15 residues. Germline V gene sequence: CDR1 KGHSH, CDR2 LQKENI. The trim removed 5 bases at V and 2 bases at J, leaving 9 bases unmatched. CDR3 in amino acids: CASSGETGAAYEQYF. CDR3 coding DNA: TGTGCCAGCTCAGGGGAAACAGGGGCAGCCTACGAGCAGTACTTC.

The V call is TRBV29-1, the J call TRBJ1-1, with no clear D. CDR1 is SQVTM and CDR2 is ANQGSEA in the germline V gene. The CDR3 loop spans 12 amino acids. The V and J ends lost 4 bases and 4 bases respectively, with 10 bases between them. The CDR3 reads CSVAGWSTEAFF. Here the CDR3 DNA reads TGCAGCGTTGCCGGGTGGAGCACTGAAGCTTTCTTT.

This chain joins TRBV5-1 and TRBJ1-3; 9 bases align to TRBD1. Per germline, CDR1 SGHRS and CDR2 YFSETQ. V gave up 4 bases and J gave up 1 base; unmatched junction bases: 9. The CDR3 sequence is 17 residues long. Written as DNA, the CDR3 is TGCGCCAGCAGCCAGACAGGACAGGGGAGATCTGGAAACACCATATATTTT. It encodes CASSQTGQGRSGNTIYF.

The rearrangement joins TRBV19 to TRBJ2-4; D tentatively fits TRBD1 or TRBD2 (5 bases each). Germline V gene lookup returns CDR1 LNHDA and CDR2 SQIVND (reference sequence). Between the trimmed V and J ends, which lost 8 bases and 0 bases, there was a span of 17 bases. There are 16 residues in the CDR3. The CDR3 region is CASFMKGRLAKNIQYF. The CDR3 DNA sequence: TGTGCCAGTTTCATGAAGGGGAGACTAGCCAAAAACATTCAGTACTTC.

V is TRBV10-1 and J is TRBJ2-7; D is unresolved. The germline V and J ends were trimmed by 2 bases and 5 bases, with 13 bases remaining between them. Per germline, CDR1 WNHNN and CDR2 SYGVQD (reference sequence). The CDR3 spans 14 residues. The CDR3, as DNA: TGCGCCAGCAGTGAGGATGCGGTCCCTCACGAGCAGTACTTC. Translated: CASSEDAVPHEQYF.

The rearrangement uses TRBV6-8 and TRBJ1-3, with TRBD1 as a possible D gene (6 bases). This CDR3 is 20 amino acids long. The germline V gene encodes CDR1 MNHGY and CDR2 SAAAGT. Trimming pared 4 bases from V and 1 base from J, leaving 26 bases between. CDR3 sequence: CASSSHRTVRREESGNTIYF. DNA of the CDR3: TGTGCCAGCAGTTCTCACAGGACAGTAAGAAGGGAGGAGTCTGGAAACACCATATATTTT.

The chain is built from TRBV18 and TRBJ1-2; D perhaps matches TRBD1 (5 bases). The CDR3 is 14 amino acids. The V end was cut by 2 bases, the J end by 3 bases, with 10 bases between. Germline V CDR1 and CDR2: KGHSH, LQKENI. The CDR3 sequence: CASSPARGDYGYTF. The CDR3 nucleotides read TGTGCCAGCTCACCAGCGCGAGGGGACTATGGCTACACCTTC.

The rearrangement uses TRBV18 and TRBJ1-2; 8 bases are a match to TRBD1. The germline V gene has CDR1 KGHSH and CDR2 LQKENI. CDR3 length: 12 amino acids. V dropped 3 bases and J dropped 10; count of bases not matched to a gene: 4. CDR3 in amino acids: CASSPAGGDYTF. DNA of the CDR3: TGTGCCAGCTCACCTGCAGGGGGCGACTACACCTTC.

Only a few counts were recorded for this clone. At one of its ends the junction is not consistent with the germline gene, which may arise from a read error. V usage is TRBV6-4 and J usage is TRBJ1-5; D not certain. Germline loops: CDR1 MRHNA, CDR2 SNTAGT. The CDR3 sequence is 15 residues long. Written as DNA, the CDR3 is TGTGCCAGCAGTTACTCGATTCGTAGCAATCAGCCCCAGCATTTT. As protein: CASSYSIRSNQPQHF.

The J gene is TRBJ2-1, the V gene TRBV5-1; 14 positions agree with TRBD2. This CDR3 has 18 residues. Trimming at V came to 5 bases and at J to 0 bases, leaving 7 bases not matched to a gene. Germline CDR1 is SGHRS and CDR2 is YFSETQ. This CDR3 reads CASSRTSGGTSSYNEQFF. CDR3 nucleotide sequence: TGCGCCAGCAGTCGGACTAGCGGGGGGACCAGCTCCTACAATGAGCAGTTCTTC.

Many counts were recorded for this clone. The genes are TRBV6-8 and TRBJ2-7; maybe TRBD2 (6 bases). This CDR3 contains 15 residues. Trimming stripped 6 bases from V and 6 bases from J, with 21 bases between. Germline V gene data show CDR1 as MNHGY and CDR2 as SAAAGT. DNA for the CDR3: TGTGCCAGCAGCGAACGGCGTGGAGGGGTGGCCGAGCAGTACTTC. Its translation is CASSERRGGVAEQYF.

In its sample, this clone was seen a few times. The genes are TRBV19 and TRBJ2-1, with 7 positions matching TRBD1. The CDR3 runs to 15 residues. J was trimmed by 2 bases and V by 6 bases; bases with no gene match: 7. Per the germline V gene, CDR1 is LNHDA and CDR2 is SQIVND (reference sequence). CDR3 in amino acids: CASRLAGTAYNEQFF. CDR3 in DNA: TGTGCCAGTAGACTTGCCGGGACAGCCTACAATGAGCAGTTCTTC.

The rearrangement uses TRBV19 and TRBJ2-2, with 10 bases identical to TRBD2. The J segment lost 13 bases and the V segment lost 1 base, leaving 12 bases of the junction unmatched. The germline V gene encodes CDR1 LNHDA and CDR2 SQIVND (reference sequence). The CDR3 length is 16 residues. CDR3: CASSIGRLAGSLGLFF. The CDR3 nucleotides are TGTGCCAGTAGTATAGGACGACTAGCGGGTTCCCTAGGGCTGTTTTTT.

In its sample, this clone was seen many times. J is TRBJ1-2 and V is TRBV4-1; D gene unclear. There are 17 residues in the CDR3. V was cut by 0 bases and J by 0 bases, with 14 bases left in between. The germline V gene encodes CDR1 MGHRA and CDR2 YSYEKL. The CDR3 sequence is CASSQDFTALANYGYTF. The CDR3, as DNA: TGCGCCAGCAGCCAAGATTTTACTGCGTTAGCTAACTATGGCTACACCTTC.

The chain recombines TRBV30 with TRBJ1-6; no clear D gene. Germline CDR1 and CDR2: GTSNPN and SVGIG (reference sequence). Trimming took 8 bases from V and 3 from J, leaving 11 bases between them. The CDR3 is made up of 13 amino acids. Written as DNA, the CDR3 is TGTGCCCGCGGGCGTGACTATAATTCACCCCTCCACTTT. Protein: CARGRDYNSPLHF.

This rearrangement joins TRBV19 to TRBJ1-1; 7 bases line up with TRBD1. CDR1 LNHDA and CDR2 SQIVND come from the germline V gene (reference sequence). The CDR3 covers 15 residues. Trimming at V came to 2 bases and at J to 1 base, leaving 4 bases not matched to a gene. This CDR3 is CASSIITGANTEAFF. The CDR3 bases are TGTGCCAGTAGTATAATTACAGGGGCGAACACTGAAGCTTTCTTT.

J is TRBJ2-6 and V is TRBV18, with TRBD2 matching over 7 bases. Germline V gene data show CDR1 as KGHSH and CDR2 as LQKENI. Trimming at V came to 3 bases and at J to 0 bases, leaving 8 bases not matched to a gene. The CDR3 has 18 residues. CDR3 in amino acids: CASSPSGGSGSGANVLTF. DNA for the CDR3: TGTGCCAGCTCACCCTCCGGGGGGTCCGGCTCTGGGGCCAACGTCCTGACTTTC.

This clone was seen only a few times. The genes are TRBV7-5 and TRBJ2-7; the table's D gene call, TRBD1, was not cross checked with the DNA. TRBV7-5 is labeled a pseudogene. CDR3 length: 16 residues. The CDR3 DNA sequence: TGTGCCAGCAGCCAAATTGGGGCAGGGGGCTCGGGGGAGCAGTACTTC. Translated: CASSQIGAGGSGEQYF.

This chain links TRBV18 with TRBJ1-1, with 8 bases matching TRBD1. Looked up from germline, CDR1 is KGHSH and CDR2 is LQKENI. V trimming: 3 bases; J trimming: 2 bases; junction bases outside the gene matches: 5. The length of the CDR3 is 15 residues. The CDR3 coding sequence is TGTGCCAGCTCACCCAGACAGGGGCAAAACACTGAAGCTTTCTTT. Amino acids: CASSPRQGQNTEAFF.

A few counts support this clone. The chain has TRBV11-3 and TRBJ2-7, with 8 bases identical to TRBD1. After removal of 3 bases from V and 7 bases from J, the junction contained 8 bases not matched to a gene. There are 14 residues in the CDR3. Germline V CDR1 and CDR2: SGHNT, YENEEA. DNA for the CDR3: TGTGCCAGCAGCTTTTTTCAGGGGGCGGAAGAGCAGTACTTC. Translating gives CASSFFQGAEEQYF.

The rearrangement uses TRBV11-3 and TRBJ1-4, with D unclear. Germline V gives CDR1 SGHNT, CDR2 YENEEA. The CDR3 covers 14 residues. V dropped 6 bases and J dropped 8 bases, with 16 bases sitting between them. The CDR3 DNA reads as TGTGCCAGCAGGATCGGCAGCCTAGGGGAAAAACTGTTTTTT. It codes for CASRIGSLGEKLFF.

In this sample, this clone turned up a few times. The CDR3 region has the DNA TGTGCCAGTAACAATCCCTCCTATACCTCTGGGGCCAACGTCCTGACTTTC. The encoded protein is CASNNPSYTSGANVLTF. This chain connects TRBV19 to TRBJ2-6; no firm D call. Germline CDR1 and CDR2: LNHDA and SQIVND (reference sequence). Trimming left V 7 bases short and J 0 bases short, with 16 bases between. This CDR3 is 17 amino acids long.

This clone was seen more than once but under ten times. V and J are TRBV10-3 and TRBJ1-2; D not resolved. Germline CDR1 and CDR2: ENHRY and SYGVKD. V was clipped by 2 bases and J by 8 bases, with 12 bases between them. The CDR3 runs 13 residues. The CDR3 loop is CAISERALWGYTF. CDR3 coding DNA: TGTGCCATCAGTGAGCGCGCCCTTTGGGGCTACACCTTC.

Here the CDR3 reads CAWSTDSNQPQHF. DNA for the CDR3: TGTGCCTGGAGTACTGATAGCAATCAGCCCCAGCATTTT. The chain uses TRBV30 and TRBJ1-5, with D uncertain. Between the trimmed V and J ends, which lost 2 bases and 0 bases, there was a span of 5 bases. Germline V gene data show CDR1 as GTSNPN and CDR2 as SVGIG (reference sequence). The CDR3 consists of 13 residues.